The 5 T cell receptor beta chains below all came from one sample that was sequenced in a study of T cell responses to AZD1222 COVID-19 vaccine. TCRdb's table, derived via immunoSEQ multiplex PCR, lists solely in-frame clones and lacks some. This sample has 95,000 to 100,000 clones, with about 90% found just once. This specimen consisted of peripheral blood, obtained 28 days after the second AZD1222 dose. These receptor sequences come from an adult who received the AZD1222 COVID-19 vaccine.

The V call is TRBV7-6, the J call TRBJ1-3; unclear D gene. Germline CDR1 is SGHVS and CDR2 is FNYEAQ. The CDR3 sequence is 16 residues long. The ends were cut back, 1 base at V and 0 bases at J, with 10 bases in the middle. CDR3 in amino acids: CASSLVASFSGNTIYF. The DNA for the CDR3 is TGTGCCAGCAGCTTAGTAGCCAGCTTCTCTGGAAACACCATATATTTT. Supplemented by reference TRBV7-6 and TRBJ1-3, the full variable domain reads GAGVSQSPRYKVTKRGQDVALRCDPISGHVSLYWYRQALGQGPEFLTYFNYEAQQDKSGLPNDRFSAERPEGSISTLTIQRTEQRDSAMYRCASSLVASFSGNTIYFGEGSWLTVV.

This clone occurred once. This chain links TRBV27 with TRBJ2-3; 8 nucleotides align to TRBD2. V was clipped by 2 bases and J by 4 bases; unmatched bases: 8. CDR1 is MNHEY, CDR2 SMNVEV, per germline (reference sequence). CDR3 size: 16 residues. The CDR3 is CASSLRVGGAADTQYF. In DNA form, the CDR3 reads TGTGCCAGCAGTTTACGGGTCGGGGGGGCGGCAGATACGCAGTATTTT.

V gene TRBV5-1 combines with J gene TRBJ2-5; TRBD2 agrees at 11 bases. V trimming: 0 bases; J trimming: 0 bases; junction bases outside the gene matches: 10. The CDR3 totals 19 residues. CDR1 SGHRS and CDR2 YFSETQ come from the germline V gene. The CDR3 nucleotides read TGCGCCAGCAGCTTGGCCCTGTCTAGCGGGGGGCAGTACCAAGAGACCCAGTACTTC. Residues: CASSLALSSGGQYQETQYF.

The J gene is TRBJ1-4, the V gene TRBV7-2; 8 nucleotides agree with TRBD1. Germline V lookup: CDR1 SGHTA, CDR2 FQGNSA. The CDR3 totals 14 residues. V trimming: 4 bases; J trimming: 6 bases; junction bases outside the gene matches: 4. CDR3 residues: CASSSDRDDEKLFF. The DNA of the CDR3 is TGTGCCAGCAGCTCGGACAGGGATGATGAAAAACTGTTTTTT. Based on the CDR3 plus reference TRBV7-2 and TRBJ1-4, the full variable domain is GAGVSQSPSNKVTEKGKDVELRCDPISGHTALYWYRQSLGQGLEFLIYFQGNSAPDKSGLPSDRFSAERTGGSVSTLTIQRTQQEDSAVYLCASSSDRDDEKLFFGSGTQLSVL.

The chain has TRBV3-1 (or the pseudogene TRBV3-2) and TRBJ1-5; D is undetermined. V was trimmed by 8 bases and J by 0 bases, leaving 5 bases between them. Germline V gene data show CDR1 as LGHDT and CDR2 as YNNKEL (reference sequence). CDR3 length: 12 residues. The CDR3 here is CASSDSNQPQHF. CDR3 in DNA: TGTGCCAGCTCGGATAGCAATCAGCCCCAGCATTTT.